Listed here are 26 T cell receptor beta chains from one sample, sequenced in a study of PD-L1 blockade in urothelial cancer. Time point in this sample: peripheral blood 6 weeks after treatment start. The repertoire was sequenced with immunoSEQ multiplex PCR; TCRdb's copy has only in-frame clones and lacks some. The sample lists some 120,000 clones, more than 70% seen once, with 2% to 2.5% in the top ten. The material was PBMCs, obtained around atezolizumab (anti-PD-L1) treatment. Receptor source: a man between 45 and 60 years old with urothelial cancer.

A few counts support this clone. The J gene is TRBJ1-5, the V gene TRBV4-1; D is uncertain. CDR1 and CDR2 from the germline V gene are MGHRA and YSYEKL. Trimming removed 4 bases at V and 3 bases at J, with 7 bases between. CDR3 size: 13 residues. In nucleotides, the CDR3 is TGCGCCAGCAGCCGGAGGGACAATCAGCCCCAGCATTTT. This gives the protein CASSRRDNQPQHF.

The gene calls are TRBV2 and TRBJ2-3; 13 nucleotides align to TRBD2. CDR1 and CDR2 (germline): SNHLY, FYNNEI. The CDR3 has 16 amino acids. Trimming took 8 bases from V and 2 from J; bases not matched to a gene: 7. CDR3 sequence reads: CASQPGTSGITDTQYF. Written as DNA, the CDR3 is TGTGCCAGCCAACCCGGGACTAGCGGGATCACAGATACGCAGTATTTT.

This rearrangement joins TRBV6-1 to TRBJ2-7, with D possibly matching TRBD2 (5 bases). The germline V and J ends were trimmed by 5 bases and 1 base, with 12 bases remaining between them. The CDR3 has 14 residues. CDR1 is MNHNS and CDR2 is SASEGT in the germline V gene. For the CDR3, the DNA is TGTGCCAGCAGTCCCAAAGGCGGGTCCTACGAGCAGTACTTC. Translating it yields CASSPKGGSYEQYF.

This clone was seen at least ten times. CDR3 nucleotide sequence: TGTGCCAGCAGCCCTACCCACGCAGGGCTTTCACCCCTCCACTTT. This translates into CASSPTHAGLSPLHF. The rearrangement uses TRBV14 and TRBJ1-6, with D possibly being TRBD1 (5 bases). V was pared by 4 bases and J by 9 bases, with 16 bases between. CDR3 size: 15 residues. Germline CDR1 SGHDN, CDR2 FVKESK.

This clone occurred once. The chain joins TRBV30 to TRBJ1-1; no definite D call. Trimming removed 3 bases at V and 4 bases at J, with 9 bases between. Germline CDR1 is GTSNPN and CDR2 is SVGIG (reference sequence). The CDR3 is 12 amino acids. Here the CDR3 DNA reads TGTGCCTGGAGAGGTGGAGCCACTGAAGCTTTCTTT. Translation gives CAWRGGATEAFF.

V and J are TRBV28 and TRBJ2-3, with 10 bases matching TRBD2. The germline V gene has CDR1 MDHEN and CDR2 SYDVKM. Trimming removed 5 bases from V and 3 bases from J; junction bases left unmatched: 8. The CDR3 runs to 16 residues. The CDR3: CASSELAGKTTDTQYF. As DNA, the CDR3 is TGTGCCAGCAGTGAACTAGCGGGGAAGACGACAGATACGCAGTATTTT.

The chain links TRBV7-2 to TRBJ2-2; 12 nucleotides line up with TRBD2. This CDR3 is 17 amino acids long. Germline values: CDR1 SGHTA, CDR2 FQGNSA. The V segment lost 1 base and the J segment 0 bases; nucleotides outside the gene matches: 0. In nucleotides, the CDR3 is TGTGCCAGCAGCTTAGGACTAGCGGGAGCGAACACCGGGGAGCTGTTTTTT. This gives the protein CASSLGLAGANTGELFF.

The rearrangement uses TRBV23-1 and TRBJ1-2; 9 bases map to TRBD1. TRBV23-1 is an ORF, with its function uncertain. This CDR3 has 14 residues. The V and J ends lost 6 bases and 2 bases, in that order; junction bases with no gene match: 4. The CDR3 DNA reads TGCGCCAGCAGCGGGACAGGGTTCAACTATGGCTACACCTTC. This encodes CASSGTGFNYGYTF.

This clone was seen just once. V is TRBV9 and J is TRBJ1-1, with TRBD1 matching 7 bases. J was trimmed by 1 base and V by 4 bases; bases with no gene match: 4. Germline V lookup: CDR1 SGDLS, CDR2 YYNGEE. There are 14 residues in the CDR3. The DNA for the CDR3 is TGTGCCAGCAGCCTGGGGACAGCGAACACTGAAGCTTTCTTT. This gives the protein CASSLGTANTEAFF.

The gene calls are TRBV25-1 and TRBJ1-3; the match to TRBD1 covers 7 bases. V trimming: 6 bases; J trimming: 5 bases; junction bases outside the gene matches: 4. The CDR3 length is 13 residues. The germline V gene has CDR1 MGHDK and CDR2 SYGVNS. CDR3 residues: CASRGDSRNTIYF. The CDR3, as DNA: TGTGCCAGCAGAGGGGACAGCCGAAACACCATATATTTT.

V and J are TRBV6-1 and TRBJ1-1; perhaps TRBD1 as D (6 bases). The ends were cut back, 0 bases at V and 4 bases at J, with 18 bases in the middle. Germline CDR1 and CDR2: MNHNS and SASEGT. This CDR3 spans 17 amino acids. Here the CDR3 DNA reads TGTGCCAGCAGTGAAGCTGGTTGGGGGGGGGCGAGCACTGAAGCTTTCTTT. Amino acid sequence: CASSEAGWGGASTEAFF.

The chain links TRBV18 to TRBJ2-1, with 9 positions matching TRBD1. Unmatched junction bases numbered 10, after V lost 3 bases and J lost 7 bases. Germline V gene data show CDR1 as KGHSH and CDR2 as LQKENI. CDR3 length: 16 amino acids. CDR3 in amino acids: CASSPPAGTGLNEQFF. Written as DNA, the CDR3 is TGTGCCAGCTCACCTCCTGCTGGGACAGGGCTTAATGAGCAGTTCTTC.

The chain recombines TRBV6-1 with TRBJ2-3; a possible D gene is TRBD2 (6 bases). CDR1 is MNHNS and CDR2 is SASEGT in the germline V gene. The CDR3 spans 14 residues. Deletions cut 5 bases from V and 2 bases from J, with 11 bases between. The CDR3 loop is CASSFGGNTDTQYF. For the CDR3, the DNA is TGTGCCAGCAGTTTTGGGGGGAACACAGATACGCAGTATTTT.

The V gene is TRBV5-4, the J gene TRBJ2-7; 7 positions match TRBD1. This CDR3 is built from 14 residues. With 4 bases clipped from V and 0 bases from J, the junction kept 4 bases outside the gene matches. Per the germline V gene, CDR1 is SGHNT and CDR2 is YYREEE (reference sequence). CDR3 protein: CASSLQGYSYEQYF. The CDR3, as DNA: TGTGCCAGCAGCCTACAGGGGTACTCCTACGAGCAGTACTTC.

CDR3 residues: CASSPKTGFSSYEQYF. The CDR3, as DNA: TGTGCCAGCAGCCCAAAGACGGGTTTTAGCTCCTACGAGCAGTACTTC. This chain links TRBV7-8 with TRBJ2-7; D unclear. V was trimmed by 5 bases and J by 0 bases, leaving 17 bases between them. This CDR3 contains 16 residues. CDR1 and CDR2 (germline): SGHVS, FQNEAQ.

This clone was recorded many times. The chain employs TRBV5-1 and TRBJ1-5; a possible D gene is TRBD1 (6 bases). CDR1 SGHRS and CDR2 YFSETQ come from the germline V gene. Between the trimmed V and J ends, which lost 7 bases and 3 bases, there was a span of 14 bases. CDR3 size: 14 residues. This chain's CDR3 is CASSTGSDNQPQHF. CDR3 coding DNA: TGCGCCAGCTCTACAGGGTCGGACAATCAGCCCCAGCATTTT.

CDR3 sequence: CASSDSPGTGELFF. CDR3 in DNA: TGTGCCAGCAGTGACTCACCCGGGACCGGGGAGCTGTTTTTT. The J gene is TRBJ2-2, the V gene TRBV6-4, with D unresolved. The CDR3 extends over 14 amino acids. V was trimmed by 0 bases and J by 5 bases, leaving 7 bases between them. CDR1 and CDR2 (germline): MRHNA, SNTAGT.

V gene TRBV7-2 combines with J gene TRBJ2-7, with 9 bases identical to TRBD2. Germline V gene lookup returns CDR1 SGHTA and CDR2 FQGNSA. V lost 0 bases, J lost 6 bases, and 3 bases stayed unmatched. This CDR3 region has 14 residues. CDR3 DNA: TGTGCCAGCAGCTTAGCGCGGGAGGGTCCCGAGCAGTACTTC. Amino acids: CASSLAREGPEQYF.

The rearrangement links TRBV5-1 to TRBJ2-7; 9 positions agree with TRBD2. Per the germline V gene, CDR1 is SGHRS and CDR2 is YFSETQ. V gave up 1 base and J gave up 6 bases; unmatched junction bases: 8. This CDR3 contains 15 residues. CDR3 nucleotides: TGCGCCAGCAGCTTGAATAGCGGGAGCCTTGGCGAGCAGTACTTC. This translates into CASSLNSGSLGEQYF.

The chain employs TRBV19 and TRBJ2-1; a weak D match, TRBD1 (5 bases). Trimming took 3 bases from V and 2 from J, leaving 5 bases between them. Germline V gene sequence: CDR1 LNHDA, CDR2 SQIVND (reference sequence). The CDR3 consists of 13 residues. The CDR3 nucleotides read TGTGCCAGTAGTATGGGGCCCTACAATGAGCAGTTCTTC. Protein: CASSMGPYNEQFF.

This chain's CDR3 is CATALRQGGQPQHF. The CDR3 DNA is TGTGCCACCGCACTGCGACAGGGGGGTCAGCCCCAGCATTTT. V gene TRBV28 combines with J gene TRBJ1-5; TRBD1 agrees at 9 bases. Trimming removed 10 bases from V and 6 bases from J; junction bases left unmatched: 10. CDR3 length: 14 residues. Germline CDR1 is MDHEN and CDR2 is SYDVKM.

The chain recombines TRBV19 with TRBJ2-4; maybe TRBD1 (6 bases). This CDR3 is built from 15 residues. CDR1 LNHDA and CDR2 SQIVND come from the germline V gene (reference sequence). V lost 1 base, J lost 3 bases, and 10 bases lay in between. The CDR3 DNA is TGTGCCAGTAGTATAGGTGGACAGAACAAAAACATTCAGTACTTC. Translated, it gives CASSIGGQNKNIQYF. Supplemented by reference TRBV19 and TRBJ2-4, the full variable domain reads DGGITQSPKYLFRKEGQNVTLSCEQNLNHDAMYWYRQDPGQGLRLIYYSQIVNDFQKGDIAEGYSVSREKKESFPLTVTSAQKNPTAFYLCASSIGGQNKNIQYFGAGTRLSVL.

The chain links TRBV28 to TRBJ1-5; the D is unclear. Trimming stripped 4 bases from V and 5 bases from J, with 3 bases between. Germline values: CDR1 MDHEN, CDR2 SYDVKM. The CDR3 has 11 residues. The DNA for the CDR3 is TGTGCCAGCAGTTCTTATCAGCCCCAGCATTTT. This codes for CASSSYQPQHF.

CDR3 sequence reads: CASSSGQLVTGELFF. CDR3 nucleotides: TGTGCCAGCAGCTCGGGACAGTTGGTTACCGGGGAGCTGTTTTTT. The chain uses TRBV11-2 and TRBJ2-2; 7 nucleotides line up with TRBD1. V lost 4 bases to trimming and J lost 5 bases; unmatched junction nucleotides: 7. Germline CDR1 reads SGHAT; CDR2 reads FQNNGV. CDR3 length: 15 amino acids.

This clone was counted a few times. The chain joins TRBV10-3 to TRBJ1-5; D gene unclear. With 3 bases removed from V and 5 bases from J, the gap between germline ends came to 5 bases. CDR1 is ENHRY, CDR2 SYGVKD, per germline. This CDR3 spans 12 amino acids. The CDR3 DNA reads TGTGCCATCAGTGACATAGATCAGCCCCAGCATTTT. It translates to CAISDIDQPQHF.

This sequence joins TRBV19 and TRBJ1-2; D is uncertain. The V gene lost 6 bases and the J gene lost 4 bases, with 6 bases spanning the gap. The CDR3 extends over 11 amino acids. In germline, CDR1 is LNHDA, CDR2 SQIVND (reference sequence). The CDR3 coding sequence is TGTGCCAGTAGAGCCGTCTATGGCTACACCTTC. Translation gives CASRAVYGYTF.